This record looks at one T cell receptor (beta chain) sequence and its context. The antigen is not known. The sample comes from a study of shared clonotypes between healthy human individuals. The repertoire was sequenced with immunoSEQ multiplex PCR; TCRdb's copy has only in-frame clones and lacks some. Here the sample spans roughly 2.5 million clones, approximately 90% being singletons. Study-level findings and limits: Depth of sequencing was expected to influence donor clonotype sharing. Although depth was large, rarefaction showed that sequencing of the sorted subsets was incomplete.

This receptor was obtained from a man aged 18 to 30 in good health. The sample comprised naive CD4+ T cells sorted from blood. Subset in this sample: CD45RA+ positively selected.

CDR3 in amino acids: CASSYSIPGTGELFF. The CDR3 DNA is TGTGCCAGCAGTTACTCGATCCCAGGGACCGGGGAGCTGTTTTTT. The chain is built from TRBV6-5 and TRBJ2-2; D is possibly TRBD1 (5 bases). The V end was cut by 0 bases, the J end by 5 bases, with 10 bases between. In germline, CDR1 is MNHEY, CDR2 SVGAGI. The CDR3 is 15 amino acids.